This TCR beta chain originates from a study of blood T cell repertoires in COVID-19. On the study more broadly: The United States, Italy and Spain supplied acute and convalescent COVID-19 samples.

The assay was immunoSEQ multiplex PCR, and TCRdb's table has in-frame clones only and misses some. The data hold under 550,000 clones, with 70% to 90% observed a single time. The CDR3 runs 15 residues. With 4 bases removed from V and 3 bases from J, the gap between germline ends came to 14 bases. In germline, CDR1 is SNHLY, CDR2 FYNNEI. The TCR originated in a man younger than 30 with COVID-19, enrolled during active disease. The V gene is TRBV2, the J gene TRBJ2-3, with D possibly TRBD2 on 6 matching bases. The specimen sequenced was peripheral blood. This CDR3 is CASSVEGLGTDTQYF. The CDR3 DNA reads TGTGCCAGCAGTGTGGAGGGATTGGGGACAGATACGCAGTATTTT.